The clone carrying this T cell receptor (beta chain) has only a few counts. Its matching antigen is unknown. The table came from immunoSEQ multiplex PCR; TCRdb's copy has only in-frame clones and leaves some out. The data show fewer than 130,000 clones, with roughly 90% seen just once and 0.27% held by the top ten. The sample belongs to a study of OX40 agonist ivuxolimab in advanced cancers. The wider study: The diagnoses of dose-escalation patients were hepatocellular carcinoma, melanoma, renal cell or head and neck cancer. Study results and limitations: More expanded clones were found, on average, in CD8+ than in CD4+ T cells.

The V gene's germline CDR1 is SEHNR and CDR2 FQNEAQ (reference sequence). This CDR3 region has 15 residues. Trimming shortened V by 4 bases and J by 3 bases, and 13 bases separated the two germline ends. Here the sequenced sample was CD4+ or CD8+ T cells sorted from blood, taken in a trial of the OX40 agonist ivuxolimab. This TCR came from an adult with an advanced solid tumor such as melanoma, head and neck, liver or kidney cancer. This chain joins TRBV7-9 and TRBJ1-3, with a tentative D call TRBD1 (6 bases). CDR3 protein: CASSSTGRSGNTIYF. The CDR3 region has the DNA TGTGCCAGCAGCTCAACAGGGAGGAGTGGAAACACCATATATTTT.